The text below deals with one TCR beta chain. Its antigen has not been determined. The record has no base qualities; no much larger clone is one base away. The sample is drawn from a study of T cell responses to AZD1222 COVID-19 vaccine listed by TCRdb under 2021. For the study in its entirety: AZD1222 recipients with second doses at about 4 weeks or about 12 weeks were pooled, because spike-specific TCR depth and breadth did not differ between schedules. TCR sequencing covered 230 or so trial participants: about 210 given two doses of AZD1222 and approximately 26 given two doses of MenACWY control vaccine. Trial participants were enrolled by age into 18-55, 56-69 and 70-plus year subgroups, with roughly 160, 29 and 62 TCR-sequenced participants respectively.

Overall study outcomes, separate from this receptor: After two AZD1222 doses, both the breadth and the depth of spike-specific TCRs were significantly higher than at day 0 and than in MenACWY recipients. Participants were mostly white British, with more females than males. The authors suggested clonal diversity may have been underestimated. The 56-69-year group was small, and its depth increase did not reach significance, likely because of low power. Reportedly, almost half of the unique spike-specific TCRs recognized epitopes lying outside the regions that are mutated in the B.1.351 and B.1.1.7 variants. Because no day 14 peak-response samples were available, the repertoires could be characterized only after the peak T cell response. Conclusions about previously exposed vaccinees are limited, since just 6 or 7 AZD1222 recipients were seropositive for SARS-CoV-2 at baseline. The vaccine-associated CD4 TCRs covered the entire spike protein, and the dominant responses fell in regions 160-218 and 743-854.

The CDR3 regions of human TCRbeta chains were analyzed by immunosequencing. The original methods were these. TCRs in the repertoires were matched against a reference library of SARS-CoV-2-specific TCRs that had been generated with the MIRA antigen-specificity platform. Breadth meant the fraction of unique TCRs that were SARS-CoV-2-associated, whereas depth meant the fraction of total T cells that were SARS-CoV-2-associated. Using the MIRA data, every spike-specific TCR was mapped to the spike region that the TCR reacted to and assigned to either a CD4 or a CD8 class. Log10-transformed breadth and depth values were compared by one-way ANOVA with Sidak's multiple comparisons tests. TCRdb carries this immuneACCESS record with in-frame sequences only. Its versions omit some clonotypes, under half of them owing to an unresolved V gene in the studies checked, with the rest unexplained. For V, J and clone size, that table is used; D and trimming come from the DNA. Within this sample are some 130,000 clones, with around 86% of them counted one time only. Roughly 6.3% of the sample goes to the ten largest clones.

Counted from cysteine to phenylalanine, this CDR3 has 11 amino acids. CDR3 DNA only is kept here, 33 bases in frame from base 1. The germline ends are 8 bases apart after V is trimmed by 6 bases and J by 8 bases. Reading the label with the study, this specimen's time point is: baseline before first vaccination. The vaccinee samples were drawn from two UK trials, COV001 and COV002, one of which was a single-blind randomized controlled phase 2/3 trial testing AZD1222 (ChAdOx1 nCoV-19) in healthy adults. For TCRbeta chain sequencing, PBMC samples were collected from trial participants at day 0 and at day 28 after the second dose.

The TCR comes from an adult in good health. The sample consisted of peripheral blood, taken on day 0 of AZD1222 vaccination. The chain employs TRBV12-3 or TRBV12-4 and TRBJ2-1, with an unclear D gene assignment. CDR3 region: CASRGLDEQFF. The sequenced DNA: TGTGCCAGCAGGGGTCTCGATGAGCAGTTCTTC.